These T cell receptor beta chains were read from a single sample in a study of beta chain features in type 1 diabetes. TCRdb's table, derived via immunoSEQ multiplex PCR, lists solely in-frame clones and lacks some. The sample yields around 710,000 clones, approximately 13% seen once. Sequenced material: naive CD4+ T cells from blood. These receptors came from a man aged 25 to 45 with type 1 diabetes. Each CDR3 is given without its conserved first and last residue. Each record gives: D gene, J gene, V gene, clone size, CDR3 protein. D genes are given only for firm matches. Not all rows give a size; the values are once, few, many and, for expanded clones, a class.

d_gene: -
j_gene: TRBJ2-1
v_gene: TRBV20-1
abundance: -
CDR3aa: SARAYNEQF

d_gene: TRBD2
j_gene: TRBJ2-1
v_gene: TRBV27
abundance: -
CDR3aa: ASRVPSGGFNEQF

d_gene: -
j_gene: TRBJ1-1
v_gene: TRBV18
abundance: few
CDR3aa: ASSPVANMNTEAF

d_gene: -
j_gene: TRBJ2-1
v_gene: TRBV30
abundance: -
CDR3aa: AHSRASGYEQF

d_gene: -
j_gene: TRBJ2-3
v_gene: TRBV5-4
abundance: -
CDR3aa: ASSHAGGQGSDTQY

d_gene: -
j_gene: TRBJ1-1
v_gene: TRBV19
abundance: few
CDR3aa: ASSMETQVEAF

d_gene: TRBD1
j_gene: TRBJ2-1
v_gene: TRBV29-1
abundance: -
CDR3aa: SVTGTGVFDEQF

d_gene: -
j_gene: TRBJ2-4
v_gene: TRBV25-1
abundance: -
CDR3aa: ASSESSGTPKNIQY

d_gene: TRBD1
j_gene: TRBJ2-7
v_gene: TRBV6-5
abundance: few
CDR3aa: ASSYSGTDYEQY

d_gene: -
j_gene: -
v_gene: TRBV29-1
abundance: -
CDR3aa: SVARNEQF

d_gene: -
j_gene: TRBJ2-2
v_gene: TRBV7-8
abundance: few
CDR3aa: ASSAQGTAGELF

d_gene: -
j_gene: TRBJ1-6
v_gene: TRBV29-1
abundance: few
CDR3aa: SAAATNNSPLH

d_gene: TRBD1
j_gene: TRBJ2-5
v_gene: TRBV11-3
abundance: few
CDR3aa: ASSLDGQVQETQY

d_gene: -
j_gene: TRBJ2-3
v_gene: TRBV5-6
abundance: few
CDR3aa: ASSFFDTTADTQY

d_gene: -
j_gene: TRBJ2-3
v_gene: TRBV2
abundance: few
CDR3aa: ASMTFSTDTQY

d_gene: TRBD1
j_gene: TRBJ2-7
v_gene: TRBV5-1
abundance: few
CDR3aa: ASSGTGGHYEQY

d_gene: -
j_gene: TRBJ2-6
v_gene: TRBV14
abundance: few
CDR3aa: ASSQDPARSGANVLT

d_gene: -
j_gene: TRBJ1-5
v_gene: TRBV7-9
abundance: -
CDR3aa: ASSLVEDQPQH

d_gene: -
j_gene: TRBJ1-1
v_gene: TRBV12-5
abundance: few
CDR3aa: ASGLGLQRTEAF

d_gene: -
j_gene: TRBJ2-3
v_gene: TRBV18
abundance: -
CDR3aa: ASSPNDGSTDTQY

d_gene: -
j_gene: TRBJ1-4
v_gene: TRBV2
abundance: few
CDR3aa: ASRGFANEKLF

d_gene: -
j_gene: TRBJ1-1
v_gene: TRBV9
abundance: few
CDR3aa: ASRGRLNTEAF

d_gene: -
j_gene: TRBJ1-3
v_gene: TRBV2
abundance: few
CDR3aa: ASPGGAGNTIY

d_gene: -
j_gene: TRBJ2-5
v_gene: TRBV5-1
abundance: -
CDR3aa: ASSPGSTEGTQY

d_gene: -
j_gene: TRBJ2-1
v_gene: TRBV5-1
abundance: -
CDR3aa: ASSLGGRNEQF

d_gene: -
j_gene: TRBJ2-7
v_gene: TRBV2
abundance: few
CDR3aa: ASSMSDYEQY

d_gene: -
j_gene: TRBJ1-2
v_gene: TRBV4-3
abundance: -
CDR3aa: ASSQDWQGGNGYT

d_gene: -
j_gene: TRBJ1-2
v_gene: TRBV5-4
abundance: -
CDR3aa: ASSLVEQTYGYT

d_gene: -
j_gene: TRBJ1-5
v_gene: TRBV2
abundance: -
CDR3aa: ASSSGSHGH

d_gene: TRBD2
j_gene: TRBJ2-4
v_gene: TRBV19
abundance: -
CDR3aa: ASSIVGSGTGKNIQY

d_gene: -
j_gene: TRBJ2-5
v_gene: TRBV19
abundance: -
CDR3aa: ASSLDYQETQY